These 22 T cell receptor beta chains originate from one sample sequenced in a study of spatial heterogeneity in lung cancer. Time point denoted: blood at routine non-recurrence follow-up after resection. Sequencing covered unsorted whole RNA taken from tumor, nontumor lung or frozen PBMC. MiXCR, applied by TCRdb to the 5' RACE reads, yields one record per CDR3 protein. Here the sample spans about 120,000 distinct CDR3 sequences, more than 10% being singletons. The material sequenced was PBMCs, taken at follow-up. The receptors were sampled from a male donor with early-stage non-small cell lung cancer.

In its sample, this clonotype was seen a few times. The chain uses TRBV9 and TRBJ1-6; D is perhaps TRBD1 (6 bases). This CDR3 comprises 16 residues. Germline lookup yields CDR1 SGDLS and CDR2 YYNGEE. V was cut by 4 bases and J by 7 bases, with 18 bases left in between. The chain's CDR3 is CASSPHGGALNSPLHF. CDR3 in DNA: TGTGCCAGCAGCCCCCATGGGGGCGCATTGAATTCACCCCTCCACTTT.

The genes are TRBV14 and TRBJ2-5; D is tentatively TRBD1 or TRBD2 (5 bases each). The CDR3 sequence is 17 residues long. Germline assignment: CDR1 SGHDN and CDR2 FVKESK. V lost 0 bases and J lost 4, with 18 bases in between. The CDR3 bases are TGTGCCAGCAGCCAAGATACGGGGCAGATTAAGTTAGAGACCCAGTACTTC. This codes for CASSQDTGQIKLETQYF. Full variable domain (rest looked up from reference TRBV14 and TRBJ2-5): EAGVTQFPSHSVIEKGQTVTLRCDPISGHDNLYWYRRVMGKEIKFLLHFVKESKQDESGMPNNRFLAERTGGTYSTLKVQPAELEDSGVYFCASSQDTGQIKLETQYFGPGTRLLVL.

This clonotype was counted a few times. The V call is TRBV20-1, the J call TRBJ2-3; 8 bases map to TRBD2. CDR1 and CDR2 from the germline V gene are DFQATT and SNEGSKA (reference sequence). This CDR3 has 17 amino acids. The V gene end was trimmed by 0 bases and the J gene end by 2 bases; junction bases not matched to a gene: 10. CDR3 in amino acids: CSARDSSGLALTDTQYF. CDR3 DNA sequence: TGCAGTGCTAGAGATTCGTCTGGACTAGCTCTCACAGATACGCAGTATTTT.

In its sample, this clonotype was seen many times. The chain uses TRBV9 and TRBJ1-6; possible D gene TRBD1, 6 bases. The CDR3 spans 16 residues. Per the germline V gene, CDR1 is SGDLS and CDR2 is YYNGEE. V was trimmed by 4 bases and J by 10 bases, leaving 21 bases between them. CDR3 amino acids: CASSSPGGGERSPLHF. CDR3 nucleotide sequence: TGTGCCAGCAGCTCCCCGGGGGGGGGCGAGAGGTCACCCCTCCACTTT.

The CDR3 region is CASSARFRETQYF. The CDR3 DNA sequence: TGTGCCAGCAGCGCCAGGTTTCGTGAGACCCAGTACTTC. The V gene is TRBV2, the J gene TRBJ2-5; unclear D gene. Trimming removed 6 bases from V and 5 bases from J, with 13 bases in between. The length of the CDR3 is 13 residues. The germline V gene has CDR1 SNHLY and CDR2 FYNNEI. The entire variable domain, with the rest obtained from reference TRBV2 and TRBJ2-5, is as follows: EPEVTQTPSHQVTQMGQEVILRCVPISNHLYFYWYRQILGQKVEFLVSFYNNEISEKSEIFDDQFSVERPDGSNFTLKIRSTKLEDSAMYFCASSARFRETQYFGPGTRLLVL.

This clonotype was seen a few times. This chain uses TRBV6-2 or TRBV6-3 with TRBJ2-7; 7 nucleotides agree with TRBD1. The ends lost 2 bases at V and 1 base at J; junction bases unmatched: 2. The CDR3 is made up of 14 amino acids. Germline V gene lookup returns CDR1 MNHEY and CDR2 SVGEGT. CDR3: CASSYPDRSYEQYF. CDR3 in DNA: TGTGCCAGCAGTTACCCGGACAGGTCCTACGAGCAGTACTTC.

The chain couples TRBV5-1 to TRBJ2-2, with TRBD1 matching over 9 bases. Per the germline V gene, CDR1 is SGHRS and CDR2 is YFSETQ. Losses at the gene ends were 4 bases for V and 3 bases for J; bases not matched to a gene: 1. This CDR3 region has 14 residues. The CDR3 region is CASSRQGDTGELFF. DNA for the CDR3: TGCGCCAGCAGCCGACAGGGGGACACCGGGGAGCTGTTTTTT.

This clonotype has a count of ten or more. V and J are TRBV29-1 and TRBJ1-5, with TRBD1 as a possible D gene (5 bases). V shed 5 bases and J shed 2 bases, with 13 bases lying between them. Germline assignment: CDR1 SQVTM and CDR2 ANQGSEA. This CDR3 is 14 amino acids long. The chain's CDR3 is CSVMLGEGNQPQHF. The CDR3 DNA is TGCAGCGTTATGTTAGGGGAAGGCAATCAGCCCCAGCATTTT. The full variable domain, its missing parts supplied by reference TRBV29-1 and TRBJ1-5, is SAVISQKPSRDICQRGTSLTIQCQVDSQVTMMFWYRQQPGQSLTLIATANQGSEATYESGFVIDKFPISRPNLTFSTLTVSNMSPEDSSIYLCSVMLGEGNQPQHFGDGTRLSIL.

The chain combines TRBV4-2 with TRBJ2-7; D possibly corresponds to TRBD2 (6 bases). Trimming removed 1 base at V and 2 bases at J, with 15 bases between. Germline V gene sequence: CDR1 LGHNA, CDR2 YNFKEQ. The CDR3 loop spans 16 amino acids. CDR3 in DNA: TGTGCCAGCAGCCAAGGAAGTGCTTGGGGGGCCTACGAGCAGTACTTC. Its protein is CASSQGSAWGAYEQYF.

At least ten counts were recorded for this clonotype. The chain links TRBV20-1 to TRBJ2-3; 7 bases match TRBD2. V was pared by 0 bases and J by 2 bases, with 5 bases of the junction left unmatched. This CDR3 has 15 amino acids. In germline, CDR1 is DFQATT, CDR2 SNEGSKA (reference sequence). The CDR3 region has the DNA TGCAGTGCTAGAGATTGGCGGGGGAACACAGATACGCAGTATTTT. The encoded protein is CSARDWRGNTDTQYF.

Only a few counts were recorded for this clonotype. The chain recombines TRBV9 with TRBJ2-3; the D is unclear. Germline CDR1 SGDLS, CDR2 YYNGEE. V shed 10 bases and J shed 5 bases, with 5 bases lying between them. The CDR3 length is 9 residues. Here the CDR3 DNA reads TGTGCCGTCAGAGATACGCAGTATTTT. Amino acids: CAVRDTQYF.

V usage is TRBV15 and J usage is TRBJ2-7; possibly TRBD2 for D (7 bases). CDR3 size: 15 residues. The germline V and J ends were trimmed by 0 bases and 7 bases, with 16 bases remaining between them. Germline V gene sequence: CDR1 LNHNV, CDR2 YYDKDF (reference sequence). The CDR3 DNA sequence: TGTGCCACCAGCAGAGATGGGGGGGGCCTTGATGAGCAGTACTTC. It codes for CATSRDGGGLDEQYF.

Many counts were recorded for this clonotype. J is TRBJ2-1 and V is TRBV9; the D gene is possibly TRBD1 (5 bases). CDR1 is SGDLS and CDR2 is YYNGEE in the germline V gene. V was trimmed by 0 bases and J by 3 bases, leaving 10 bases between them. This CDR3 contains 15 residues. The CDR3 nucleotides read TGTGCCAGCAGCGTAGCCAGGGAACGCTACAATGAGCAGTTCTTC. Encoded protein: CASSVARERYNEQFF. The variable domain in full, with the rest retrieved from reference TRBV9 and TRBJ2-1, is DSGVTQTPKHLITATGQRVTLRCSPRSGDLSVYWYQQSLDQGLQFLIQYYNGEERAKGNILERFSAQQFPDLHSELNLSSLELGDSALYFCASSVARERYNEQFFGPGTRLTVL.

CDR3: CSVEVSSTEQFF. CDR3 DNA: TGCAGCGTTGAAGTCTCATCTACTGAGCAGTTCTTC. The genes are TRBV29-1 and TRBJ2-1, with D uncertain. The CDR3 totals 12 residues. The V and J ends lost 1 base and 9 bases respectively, with 10 bases between them. CDR1 is SQVTM and CDR2 is ANQGSEA in the germline V gene.

The V and J genes are TRBV6-4 and TRBJ2-1; D is undetermined. CDR1 MRHNA and CDR2 SNTAGT come from the germline V gene. Trimming took off 3 bases at V and 4 bases at J, with 16 bases between the two ends. CDR3 length: 16 residues. This chain's CDR3 is CASSEEGWQPYNEQFF. CDR3 sequence (DNA): TGTGCCAGCAGTGAGGAAGGGTGGCAGCCGTACAATGAGCAGTTCTTC.

The rearrangement links TRBV20-1 to TRBJ2-7; TRBD1 aligns across 9 bases. This CDR3 is built from 13 residues. J gave up 2 bases and V 1 base, and 0 bases lay outside the gene matches. Germline V gives CDR1 DFQATT, CDR2 SNEGSKA (reference sequence). This chain's CDR3 is CSARGQGAYEQYF. In nucleotides, the CDR3 is TGCAGTGCTAGAGGACAGGGGGCCTACGAGCAGTACTTC.

In its sample, this clonotype was seen many times. The chain carries TRBV6-2 or TRBV6-3 and TRBJ2-7; 11 nucleotides line up with TRBD1. The CDR3 loop spans 18 amino acids. Germline-derived CDR1 and CDR2 are MNHEY and SVGEGT. Trimming removed 4 bases from V and 0 bases from J; junction bases left unmatched: 11. The CDR3 protein is CASSFPDRGPFGSYEQYF. The CDR3 DNA follows: TGTGCCAGCAGTTTTCCGGACAGGGGGCCCTTTGGCTCCTACGAGCAGTACTTC.

The chain has TRBV9 and TRBJ2-5; 9 bases align to TRBD1. J gave up 5 bases and V 4 bases, and 9 bases lay outside the gene matches. This CDR3 has 15 amino acids. CDR1 and CDR2 from the germline V gene are SGDLS and YYNGEE. CDR3 residues: CASSQWDRAGETQYF. In nucleotides, the CDR3 is TGTGCCAGCAGCCAGTGGGACAGGGCGGGTGAGACCCAGTACTTC.

This clonotype has a handful of counts. The rearrangement links TRBV7-2 to TRBJ1-1, with D possibly matching TRBD1 (5 bases). Trimming took off 7 bases at V and 1 base at J, with 13 bases between the two ends. The length of the CDR3 is 14 residues. Germline V lookup: CDR1 SGHTA, CDR2 FQGNSA. In DNA, the CDR3 is TGTGCCAGCACCCGAGGGGTCACGAACACTGAAGCTTTCTTT. Protein: CASTRGVTNTEAFF.

Ten or more counts support this clonotype. The chain combines TRBV3-1 with TRBJ2-4; no firm D call. The V end lost 4 bases, the J end lost 6 bases, and 13 bases lay between the germline ends. Germline assignment: CDR1 LGHDT and CDR2 YNNKEL (reference sequence). The CDR3 is made up of 14 amino acids. As DNA, the CDR3 is TGTGCCAGCAGCCGCGCAGCGCTGGGAAACATTCAGTACTTC. Translating gives CASSRAALGNIQYF.

The gene calls are TRBV7-8 and TRBJ2-2, with 7 nucleotides matching TRBD1. The CDR3 length is 14 residues. CDR1 and CDR2 (germline): SGHVS, FQNEAQ. V shed 7 bases and J 0 bases; nucleotides not matched to a gene: 2. The CDR3, as DNA: TGTGCCAGCAAGCAGGGGGCGAACACCGGGGAGCTGTTTTTT. It codes for CASKQGANTGELFF. Based on the CDR3 plus reference TRBV7-8 and TRBJ2-2, the full variable domain is GAGVSQSPRYKVAKRGQDVALRCDPISGHVSLFWYQQALGQGPEFLTYFQNEAQLDKSGLPSDRFFAERPEGSVSTLKIQRTQQEDSAVYLCASKQGANTGELFFGEGSRLTVL.

CDR3 amino acids: CASSETGGIADTQYF. The CDR3 DNA sequence: TGTGCCAGCAGTGAAACAGGGGGCATCGCAGATACGCAGTATTTT. The chain recombines TRBV25-1 with TRBJ2-3; TRBD1 matches at 9 bases. CDR3 length: 15 amino acids. Looked up from germline, CDR1 is MGHDK and CDR2 is SYGVNS. V shed 2 bases and J 4 bases; nucleotides not matched to a gene: 4.